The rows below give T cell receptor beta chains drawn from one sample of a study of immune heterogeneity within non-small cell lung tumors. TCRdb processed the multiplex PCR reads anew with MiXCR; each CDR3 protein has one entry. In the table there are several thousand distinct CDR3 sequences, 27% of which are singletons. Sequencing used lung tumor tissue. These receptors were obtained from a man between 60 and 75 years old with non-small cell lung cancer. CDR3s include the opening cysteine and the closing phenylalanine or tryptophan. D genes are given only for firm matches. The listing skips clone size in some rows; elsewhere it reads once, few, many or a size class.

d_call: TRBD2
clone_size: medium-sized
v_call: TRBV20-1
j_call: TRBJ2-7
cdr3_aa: CSARDWTSLYEQYF
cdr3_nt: TGCAGTGCTAGAGACTGGACTAGTCTCTACGAGCAGTACTTC

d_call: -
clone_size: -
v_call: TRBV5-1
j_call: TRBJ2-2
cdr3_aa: CASSLVLGAATGELFF
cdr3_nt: TGCGCCAGCAGCTTGGTTCTGGGGGCGGCCACCGGGGAGCTGTTTTTT

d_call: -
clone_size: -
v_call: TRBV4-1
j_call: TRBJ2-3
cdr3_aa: CASSQEGVEWGDTQYF
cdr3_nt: TGCGCCAGCAGCCAAGAAGGGGTAGAGTGGGGAGATACGCAGTATTTT

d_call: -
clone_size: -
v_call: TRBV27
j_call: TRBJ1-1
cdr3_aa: CASRGTLGMSAEAFF
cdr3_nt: TGTGCCAGCAGAGGCACATTGGGGATGTCGGCTGAAGCTTTCTTT

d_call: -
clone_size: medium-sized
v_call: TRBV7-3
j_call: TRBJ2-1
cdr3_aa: CASSLSAGRSYNEQFF
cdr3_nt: TGTGCCAGCAGCTTAAGTGCGGGGCGTTCCTACAATGAGCAGTTCTTC

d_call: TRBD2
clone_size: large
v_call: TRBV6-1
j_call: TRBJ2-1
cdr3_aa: CASSEVPRTSGSTSPTYNEQFF
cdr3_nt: TGTGCCAGCAGTGAAGTACCCCGGACTAGCGGGAGTACAAGTCCAACCTACAATGAGCAGTTCTTC

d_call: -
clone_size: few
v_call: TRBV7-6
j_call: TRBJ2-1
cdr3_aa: CASSLGAGARWNEQFF
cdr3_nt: TGTGCCAGCAGCTTAGGTGCGGGGGCGCGTTGGAATGAGCAGTTCTTC

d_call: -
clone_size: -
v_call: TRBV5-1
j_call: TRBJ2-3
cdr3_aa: CASSLDAGADTQYF
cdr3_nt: TGCGCCAGCAGCTTGGATGCAGGCGCAGATACGCAGTATTTT

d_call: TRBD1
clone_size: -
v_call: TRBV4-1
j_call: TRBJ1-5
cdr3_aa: CASSRTGDGDQPQHF
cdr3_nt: TGCGCCAGCAGCCGGACAGGGGATGGGGATCAGCCCCAGCATTTT

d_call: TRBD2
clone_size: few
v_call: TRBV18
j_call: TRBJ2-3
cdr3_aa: CASSLKAPASGSADTQYF
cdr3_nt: TGTGCCAGCTCACTTAAAGCCCCGGCTAGCGGGAGTGCAGATACGCAGTATTTT

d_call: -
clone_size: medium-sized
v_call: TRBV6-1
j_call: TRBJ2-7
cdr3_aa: CASRPGPSYEQYF
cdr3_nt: TGTGCCAGCAGGCCTGGCCCTTCCTACGAGCAGTACTTC

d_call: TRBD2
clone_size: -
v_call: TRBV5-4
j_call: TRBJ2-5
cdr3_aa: CASSSRKTSGSGETQYF
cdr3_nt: TGTGCCAGCAGCTCGAGGAAAACTAGCGGGAGTGGAGAGACCCAGTACTTC

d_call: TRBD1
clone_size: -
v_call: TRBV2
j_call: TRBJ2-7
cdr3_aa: CAGNPGQAFSYEQYF
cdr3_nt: TGTGCCGGCAATCCGGGACAGGCCTTTTCCTACGAGCAGTACTTC

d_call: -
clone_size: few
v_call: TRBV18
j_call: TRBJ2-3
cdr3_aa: CASSPSPDFTDTQYF
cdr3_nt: TGTGCCAGCTCACCGTCTCCGGACTTCACAGATACGCAGTATTTT

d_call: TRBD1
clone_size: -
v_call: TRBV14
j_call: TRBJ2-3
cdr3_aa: CASSESGPLQGASDTQYF
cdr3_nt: TGTGCCAGCAGTGAATCCGGGCCCCTGCAGGGGGCATCAGATACGCAGTATTTT

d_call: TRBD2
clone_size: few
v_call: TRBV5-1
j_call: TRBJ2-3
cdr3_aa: CASSGREGRADTQYF
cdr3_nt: TGCGCCAGCAGCGGGAGGGAGGGCCGGGCAGATACGCAGTATTTT

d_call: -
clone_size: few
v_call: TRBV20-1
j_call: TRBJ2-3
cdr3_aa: CSARAWSVSDTQYF
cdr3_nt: TGCAGTGCTAGAGCCTGGAGTGTGTCAGATACGCAGTATTTT

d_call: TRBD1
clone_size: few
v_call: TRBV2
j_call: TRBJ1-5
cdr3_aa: CASSGDRGPYSNQPQHF
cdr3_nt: TGTGCCAGCTCTGGGGACAGGGGACCTTATAGCAATCAGCCCCAGCATTTT

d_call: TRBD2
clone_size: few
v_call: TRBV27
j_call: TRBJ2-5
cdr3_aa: CASSPRWVGRIGAWETQYF
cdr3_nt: TGTGCCAGCAGCCCCAGGTGGGTCGGGAGGATCGGTGCTTGGGAGACCCAGTACTTC

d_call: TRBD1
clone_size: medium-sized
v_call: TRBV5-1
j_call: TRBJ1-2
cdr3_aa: CASSTQQGAYGYTF
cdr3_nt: TGCGCCAGCAGCACCCAACAGGGGGCGTATGGCTACACCTTC

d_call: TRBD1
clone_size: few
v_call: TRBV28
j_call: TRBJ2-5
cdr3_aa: CASRGDRGHETQYF
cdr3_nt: TGTGCCAGCAGGGGGGACAGGGGGCACGAGACCCAGTACTTC

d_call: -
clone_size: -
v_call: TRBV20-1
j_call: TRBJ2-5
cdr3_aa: CSARGRAVTQYF
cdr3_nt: TGCAGTGCTAGAGGGCGGGCGGTGACCCAGTACTTC

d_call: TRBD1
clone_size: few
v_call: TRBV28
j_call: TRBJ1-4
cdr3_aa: CASSPGQGNEKLFF
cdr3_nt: TGTGCCAGCAGCCCGGGACAGGGGAATGAAAAACTGTTTTTT

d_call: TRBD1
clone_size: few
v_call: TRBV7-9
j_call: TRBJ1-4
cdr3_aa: CASSAGTGGITNEKLFF
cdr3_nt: TGTGCCAGCAGCGCCGGGACAGGGGGAATAACTAATGAAAAACTGTTTTTT

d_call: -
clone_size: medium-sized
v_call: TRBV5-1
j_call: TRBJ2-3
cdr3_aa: CASRRAVSTDTQYF
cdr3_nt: TGCGCCAGCAGACGGGCGGTTAGCACAGATACGCAGTATTTT

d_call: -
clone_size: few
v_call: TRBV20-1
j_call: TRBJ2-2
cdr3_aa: CSAPGVGGGETGELFF
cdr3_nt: TGCAGTGCCCCCGGGGTTGGGGGAGGTGAAACCGGGGAGCTGTTTTTT

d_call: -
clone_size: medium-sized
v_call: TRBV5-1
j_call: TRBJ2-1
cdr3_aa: CASSQLAGNEQFF
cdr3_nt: TGCGCCAGCAGCCAACTGGCGGGGAATGAGCAGTTCTTC

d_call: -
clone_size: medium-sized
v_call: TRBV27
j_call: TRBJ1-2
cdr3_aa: CASSSQTGYGYTF
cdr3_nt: TGTGCCAGCAGTAGCCAGACAGGCTATGGCTACACCTTC

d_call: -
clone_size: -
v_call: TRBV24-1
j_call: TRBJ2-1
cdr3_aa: CATSGWTPYNEQFF
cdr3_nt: TGTGCCACCAGTGGTTGGACACCGTACAATGAGCAGTTCTTC

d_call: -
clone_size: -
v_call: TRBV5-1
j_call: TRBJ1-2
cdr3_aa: CASSSRGSNYGYTF
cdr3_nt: TGCGCCAGCAGCTCCAGGGGATCTAACTATGGCTACACCTTC